This TCR beta chain was documented in a study of cytomegalovirus exposure and HLA in healthy donors. PCR involved 60 Vbeta and 13 Jbeta primers. The assay was immunoSEQ multiplex PCR, and TCRdb's table has in-frame clones only and misses some. The sample includes 85,000 to 110,000 clones. Comments on this clone: Other DNA sequences in the same sample also yield this CDR3.

There are 15 residues in the CDR3. CDR1 and CDR2 (germline): LNHDA, SQIVND (reference sequence). Trimming stripped 6 bases from V and 0 bases from J, with 12 bases between. The chain uses TRBV19 and TRBJ2-1, with D possibly being TRBD1 (6 bases). This receptor was taken from a man in his forties or fifties in good health and CMV-seronegative. What was sequenced was PBMCs. The CDR3 nucleotides read TGTGCCAGTAGACAAGACAGGAGCTCCTACAATGAGCAGTTCTTC. Translation: CASRQDRSSYNEQFF.